Listed below are T cell receptor beta chains from one sample, sequenced in a study of T cell changes during pregnancy in multiple sclerosis. Profiling relied on immunoSEQ multiplex PCR, and the TCRdb table lists in-frame clones only, not all of them. The repertoire consists of nearly 40,000 clones, with about 90% occurring once and the leading ten covering approximately 0.79%. The input for sequencing was CD4+ T cells from peripheral blood mononuclear cells, taken before pregnancy. Receptor source: a female donor with multiple sclerosis, enrolled in a pregnancy study. Both conserved end residues are trimmed from each CDR3.

TRBV5-7	TRBJ2-7	ASSLGDREGEQY
TRBV6-6	TRBJ2-3	ASRTSGSITDTQY
TRBV10-3	TRBJ2-7	AINQGLDYEQY
TRBV11-2	TRBJ2-1	ASSFGDFGLAFNEQF
TRBV15	TRBJ2-1	ATSIQGEQF
TRBV19	TRBJ2-5	ASSTAGGIQETQY
TRBV2	TRBJ2-2	ASSVGVAGGPGTGELF
TRBV9	TRBJ2-6	ASTRGNSGANVLT
TRBV19	TRBJ1-2	ASTVQGTNYGYT
TRBV7-6	TRBJ2-5	ASSLKASGSRETQY
TRBV28	TRBJ2-3	ASRVDFTDTQY
TRBV18	TRBJ1-2	ASSLQGQRSYGYT
TRBV27	TRBJ2-2	ASSPQVSNTGELF
TRBV18	TRBJ2-1	ASSPGLPHGVNEQF
TRBV28	TRBJ2-2	ASRLGLGTGELF
TRBV14	TRBJ2-5	ASSQDLRQETQY
TRBV28	TRBJ2-3	ASSSTTSGTTDTQY
TRBV19	TRBJ1-5	ASSPEGGDVWSNQPQH
TRBV30	TRBJ1-1	AWSDRANTEAF
TRBV11-1	TRBJ1-1	ASSIGQLNTEAF
TRBV19	TRBJ2-5	ASSTYGTSGQETQY
TRBV28	TRBJ1-2	ASSPPQSRGYGYT